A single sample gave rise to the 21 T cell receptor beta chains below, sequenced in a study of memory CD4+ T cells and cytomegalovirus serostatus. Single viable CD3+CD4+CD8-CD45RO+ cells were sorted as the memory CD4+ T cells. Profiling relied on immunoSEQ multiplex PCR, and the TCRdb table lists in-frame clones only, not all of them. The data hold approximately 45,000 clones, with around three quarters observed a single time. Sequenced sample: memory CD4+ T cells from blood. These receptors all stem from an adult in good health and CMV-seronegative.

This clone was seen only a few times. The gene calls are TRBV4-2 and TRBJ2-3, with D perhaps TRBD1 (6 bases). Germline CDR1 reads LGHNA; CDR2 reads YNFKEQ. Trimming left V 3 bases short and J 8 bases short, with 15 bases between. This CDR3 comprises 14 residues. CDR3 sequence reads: CASSQPIRQATQYF. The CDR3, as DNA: TGTGCCAGCAGCCAGCCGATCCGACAGGCTACGCAGTATTTT.

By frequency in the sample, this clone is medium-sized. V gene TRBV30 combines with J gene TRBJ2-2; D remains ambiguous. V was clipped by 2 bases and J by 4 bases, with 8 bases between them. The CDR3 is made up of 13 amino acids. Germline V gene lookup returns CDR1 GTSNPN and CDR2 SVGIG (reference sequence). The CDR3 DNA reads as TGTGCCTGGAGTACACGGACCACCGGGGAGCTGTTTTTT. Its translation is CAWSTRTTGELFF.

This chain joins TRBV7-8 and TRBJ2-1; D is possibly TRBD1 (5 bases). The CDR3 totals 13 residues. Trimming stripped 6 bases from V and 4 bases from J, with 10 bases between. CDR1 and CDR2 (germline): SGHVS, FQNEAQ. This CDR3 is CASSGRTYNEQFF. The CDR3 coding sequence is TGTGCCAGCAGTGGGCGGACATACAATGAGCAGTTCTTC.

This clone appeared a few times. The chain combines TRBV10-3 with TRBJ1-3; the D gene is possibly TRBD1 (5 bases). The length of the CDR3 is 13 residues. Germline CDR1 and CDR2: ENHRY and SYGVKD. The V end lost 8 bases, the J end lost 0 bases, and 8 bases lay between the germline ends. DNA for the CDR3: TGTGCCATCCGAGACAGCTCTGGAAACACCATATATTTT. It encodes CAIRDSSGNTIYF.

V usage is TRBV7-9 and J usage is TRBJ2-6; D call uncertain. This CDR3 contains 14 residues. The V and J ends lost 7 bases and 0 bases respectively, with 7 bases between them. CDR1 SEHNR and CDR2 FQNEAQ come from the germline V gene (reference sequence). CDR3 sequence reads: CASTGNSGANVLTF. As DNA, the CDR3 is TGTGCCAGCACCGGCAACTCTGGGGCCAACGTCCTGACTTTC.

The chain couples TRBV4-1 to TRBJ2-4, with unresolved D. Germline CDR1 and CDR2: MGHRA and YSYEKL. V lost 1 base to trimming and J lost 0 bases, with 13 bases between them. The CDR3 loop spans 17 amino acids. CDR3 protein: CASSQVDMGLAKNIQYF. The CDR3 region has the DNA TGCGCCAGCAGCCAAGTCGATATGGGTCTAGCCAAAAACATTCAGTACTTC.

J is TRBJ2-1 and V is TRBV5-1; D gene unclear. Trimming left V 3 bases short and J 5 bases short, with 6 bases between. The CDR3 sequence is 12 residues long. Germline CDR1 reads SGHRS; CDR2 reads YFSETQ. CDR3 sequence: CASSSRDNEQFF. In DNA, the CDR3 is TGCGCCAGCAGCTCCCGGGACAATGAGCAGTTCTTC.

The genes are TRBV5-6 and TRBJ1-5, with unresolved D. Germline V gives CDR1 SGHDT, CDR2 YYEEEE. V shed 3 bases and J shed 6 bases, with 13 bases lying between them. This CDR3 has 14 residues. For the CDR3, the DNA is TGTGCCAGCAGCTACGGGTTGGTCGGTCAGCCCCAGCATTTT. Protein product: CASSYGLVGQPQHF. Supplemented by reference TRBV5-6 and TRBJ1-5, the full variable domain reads DAGVTQSPTHLIKTRGQQVTLRCSPKSGHDTVSWYQQALGQGPQFIFQYYEEEERQRGNFPDRFSGHQFPNYSSELNVNALLLGDSALYLCASSYGLVGQPQHFGDGTRLSIL.

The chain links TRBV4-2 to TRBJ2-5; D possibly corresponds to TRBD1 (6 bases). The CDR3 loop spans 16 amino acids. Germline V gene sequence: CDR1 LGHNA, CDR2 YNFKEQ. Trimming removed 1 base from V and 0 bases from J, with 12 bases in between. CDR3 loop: CASSQGTRQDQETQYF. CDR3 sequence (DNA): TGTGCCAGCAGCCAAGGTACCCGACAGGACCAAGAGACCCAGTACTTC.

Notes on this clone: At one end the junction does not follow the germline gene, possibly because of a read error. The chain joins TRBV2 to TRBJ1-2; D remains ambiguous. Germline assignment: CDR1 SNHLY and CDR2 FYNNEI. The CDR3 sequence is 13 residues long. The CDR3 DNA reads TGTGCCAGCAGTGTAGGCAACGGCTATGGCCACACCTTC. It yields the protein CASSVGNGYGHTF. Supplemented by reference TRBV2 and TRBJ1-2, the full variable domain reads EPEVTQTPSHQVTQMGQEVILRCVPISNHLYFYWYRQILGQKVEFLVSFYNNEISEKSEIFDDQFSVERPDGSNFTLKIRSTKLEDSAMYFCASSVGNGYGHTFGSGTRLTVV.

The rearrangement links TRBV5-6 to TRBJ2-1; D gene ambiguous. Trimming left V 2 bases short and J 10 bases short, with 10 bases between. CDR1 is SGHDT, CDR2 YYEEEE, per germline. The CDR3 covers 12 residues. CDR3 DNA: TGTGCCAGCAGCTTTGGCTTTTTGGAGCAGTTCTTC. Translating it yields CASSFGFLEQFF.

The CDR3 is CASSQPGQGSYEQYF. The CDR3 DNA is TGCGCCAGCAGCCAACCGGGACAGGGATCCTACGAGCAGTACTTC. V is TRBV4-1 and J is TRBJ2-7; 9 nucleotides line up with TRBD1. Germline values: CDR1 MGHRA, CDR2 YSYEKL. The V segment lost 2 bases and the J segment 1 base; nucleotides outside the gene matches: 3. The CDR3 is made up of 15 amino acids.

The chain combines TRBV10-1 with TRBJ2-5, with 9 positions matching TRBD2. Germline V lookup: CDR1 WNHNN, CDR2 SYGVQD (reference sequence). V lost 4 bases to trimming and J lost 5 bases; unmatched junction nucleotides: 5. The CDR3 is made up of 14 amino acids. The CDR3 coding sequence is TGCGCCAGCAGTGGGGGACTAGCCGGGGAGACCCAGTACTTC. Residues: CASSGGLAGETQYF.

DNA for the CDR3: TGTGCCTGGAGCCCACCAGGACAGGTCCTCACAGATACGCAGTATTTT. As protein: CAWSPPGQVLTDTQYF. This chain connects TRBV30 to TRBJ2-3; TRBD1 aligns across 7 bases. Trimming at V came to 3 bases and at J to 2 bases, leaving 11 bases not matched to a gene. The CDR3 contains 16 residues. CDR1 is GTSNPN, CDR2 SVGIG, per germline (reference sequence).

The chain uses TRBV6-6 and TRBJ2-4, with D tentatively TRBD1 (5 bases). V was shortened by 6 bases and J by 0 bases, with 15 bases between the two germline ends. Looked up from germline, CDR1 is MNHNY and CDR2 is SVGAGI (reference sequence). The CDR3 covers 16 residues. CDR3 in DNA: TGTGCCAGCAGCTATTGGACACCCCTAGCCAAAAACATTCAGTACTTC. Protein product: CASSYWTPLAKNIQYF.

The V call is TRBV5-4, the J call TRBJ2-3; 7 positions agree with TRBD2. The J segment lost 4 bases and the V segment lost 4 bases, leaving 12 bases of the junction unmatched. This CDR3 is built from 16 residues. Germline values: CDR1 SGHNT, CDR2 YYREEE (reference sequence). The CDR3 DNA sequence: TGTGCCAGCAGCCCGAGTGCGGGTGGGGGGGCAGATACGCAGTATTTT. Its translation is CASSPSAGGGADTQYF.

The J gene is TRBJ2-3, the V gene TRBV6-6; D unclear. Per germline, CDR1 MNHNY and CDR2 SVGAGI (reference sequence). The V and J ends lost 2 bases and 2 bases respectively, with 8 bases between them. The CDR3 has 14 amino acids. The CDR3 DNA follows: TGTGCCAGCAGTTACCTTGCAAACACAGATACGCAGTATTTT. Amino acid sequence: CASSYLANTDTQYF.

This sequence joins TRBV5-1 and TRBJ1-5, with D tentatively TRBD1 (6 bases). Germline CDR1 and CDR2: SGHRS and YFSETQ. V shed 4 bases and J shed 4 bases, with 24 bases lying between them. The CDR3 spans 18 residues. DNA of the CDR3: TGCGCCAGCAGCGGGTGGGCCGACGCCGGGACAAGTAATCAGCCCCAGCATTTT. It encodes CASSGWADAGTSNQPQHF.

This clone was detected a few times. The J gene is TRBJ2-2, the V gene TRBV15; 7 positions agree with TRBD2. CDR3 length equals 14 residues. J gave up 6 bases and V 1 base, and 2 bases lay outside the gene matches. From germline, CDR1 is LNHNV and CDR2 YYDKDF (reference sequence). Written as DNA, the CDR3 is TGTGCCACCAGCAGAGTTGGGGGGGCCGGGGAGCTGTTTTTT. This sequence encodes CATSRVGGAGELFF.

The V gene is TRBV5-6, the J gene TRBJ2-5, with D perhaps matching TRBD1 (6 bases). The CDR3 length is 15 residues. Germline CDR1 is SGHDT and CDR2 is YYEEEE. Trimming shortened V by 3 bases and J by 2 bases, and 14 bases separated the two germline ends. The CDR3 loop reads CASSSGQYTQETQYF. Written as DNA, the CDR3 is TGTGCCAGCAGCTCGGGACAATATACACAAGAGACCCAGTACTTC. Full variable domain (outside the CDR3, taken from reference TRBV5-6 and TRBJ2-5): DAGVTQSPTHLIKTRGQQVTLRCSPKSGHDTVSWYQQALGQGPQFIFQYYEEEERQRGNFPDRFSGHQFPNYSSELNVNALLLGDSALYLCASSSGQYTQETQYFGPGTRLLVL.

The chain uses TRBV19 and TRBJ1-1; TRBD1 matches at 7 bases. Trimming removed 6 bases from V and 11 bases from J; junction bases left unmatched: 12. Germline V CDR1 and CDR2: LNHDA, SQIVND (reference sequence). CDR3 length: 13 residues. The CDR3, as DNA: TGTGCCAGTAGCCCACCTAAGGGGGCTATGGCTTTCTTT. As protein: CASSPPKGAMAFF.